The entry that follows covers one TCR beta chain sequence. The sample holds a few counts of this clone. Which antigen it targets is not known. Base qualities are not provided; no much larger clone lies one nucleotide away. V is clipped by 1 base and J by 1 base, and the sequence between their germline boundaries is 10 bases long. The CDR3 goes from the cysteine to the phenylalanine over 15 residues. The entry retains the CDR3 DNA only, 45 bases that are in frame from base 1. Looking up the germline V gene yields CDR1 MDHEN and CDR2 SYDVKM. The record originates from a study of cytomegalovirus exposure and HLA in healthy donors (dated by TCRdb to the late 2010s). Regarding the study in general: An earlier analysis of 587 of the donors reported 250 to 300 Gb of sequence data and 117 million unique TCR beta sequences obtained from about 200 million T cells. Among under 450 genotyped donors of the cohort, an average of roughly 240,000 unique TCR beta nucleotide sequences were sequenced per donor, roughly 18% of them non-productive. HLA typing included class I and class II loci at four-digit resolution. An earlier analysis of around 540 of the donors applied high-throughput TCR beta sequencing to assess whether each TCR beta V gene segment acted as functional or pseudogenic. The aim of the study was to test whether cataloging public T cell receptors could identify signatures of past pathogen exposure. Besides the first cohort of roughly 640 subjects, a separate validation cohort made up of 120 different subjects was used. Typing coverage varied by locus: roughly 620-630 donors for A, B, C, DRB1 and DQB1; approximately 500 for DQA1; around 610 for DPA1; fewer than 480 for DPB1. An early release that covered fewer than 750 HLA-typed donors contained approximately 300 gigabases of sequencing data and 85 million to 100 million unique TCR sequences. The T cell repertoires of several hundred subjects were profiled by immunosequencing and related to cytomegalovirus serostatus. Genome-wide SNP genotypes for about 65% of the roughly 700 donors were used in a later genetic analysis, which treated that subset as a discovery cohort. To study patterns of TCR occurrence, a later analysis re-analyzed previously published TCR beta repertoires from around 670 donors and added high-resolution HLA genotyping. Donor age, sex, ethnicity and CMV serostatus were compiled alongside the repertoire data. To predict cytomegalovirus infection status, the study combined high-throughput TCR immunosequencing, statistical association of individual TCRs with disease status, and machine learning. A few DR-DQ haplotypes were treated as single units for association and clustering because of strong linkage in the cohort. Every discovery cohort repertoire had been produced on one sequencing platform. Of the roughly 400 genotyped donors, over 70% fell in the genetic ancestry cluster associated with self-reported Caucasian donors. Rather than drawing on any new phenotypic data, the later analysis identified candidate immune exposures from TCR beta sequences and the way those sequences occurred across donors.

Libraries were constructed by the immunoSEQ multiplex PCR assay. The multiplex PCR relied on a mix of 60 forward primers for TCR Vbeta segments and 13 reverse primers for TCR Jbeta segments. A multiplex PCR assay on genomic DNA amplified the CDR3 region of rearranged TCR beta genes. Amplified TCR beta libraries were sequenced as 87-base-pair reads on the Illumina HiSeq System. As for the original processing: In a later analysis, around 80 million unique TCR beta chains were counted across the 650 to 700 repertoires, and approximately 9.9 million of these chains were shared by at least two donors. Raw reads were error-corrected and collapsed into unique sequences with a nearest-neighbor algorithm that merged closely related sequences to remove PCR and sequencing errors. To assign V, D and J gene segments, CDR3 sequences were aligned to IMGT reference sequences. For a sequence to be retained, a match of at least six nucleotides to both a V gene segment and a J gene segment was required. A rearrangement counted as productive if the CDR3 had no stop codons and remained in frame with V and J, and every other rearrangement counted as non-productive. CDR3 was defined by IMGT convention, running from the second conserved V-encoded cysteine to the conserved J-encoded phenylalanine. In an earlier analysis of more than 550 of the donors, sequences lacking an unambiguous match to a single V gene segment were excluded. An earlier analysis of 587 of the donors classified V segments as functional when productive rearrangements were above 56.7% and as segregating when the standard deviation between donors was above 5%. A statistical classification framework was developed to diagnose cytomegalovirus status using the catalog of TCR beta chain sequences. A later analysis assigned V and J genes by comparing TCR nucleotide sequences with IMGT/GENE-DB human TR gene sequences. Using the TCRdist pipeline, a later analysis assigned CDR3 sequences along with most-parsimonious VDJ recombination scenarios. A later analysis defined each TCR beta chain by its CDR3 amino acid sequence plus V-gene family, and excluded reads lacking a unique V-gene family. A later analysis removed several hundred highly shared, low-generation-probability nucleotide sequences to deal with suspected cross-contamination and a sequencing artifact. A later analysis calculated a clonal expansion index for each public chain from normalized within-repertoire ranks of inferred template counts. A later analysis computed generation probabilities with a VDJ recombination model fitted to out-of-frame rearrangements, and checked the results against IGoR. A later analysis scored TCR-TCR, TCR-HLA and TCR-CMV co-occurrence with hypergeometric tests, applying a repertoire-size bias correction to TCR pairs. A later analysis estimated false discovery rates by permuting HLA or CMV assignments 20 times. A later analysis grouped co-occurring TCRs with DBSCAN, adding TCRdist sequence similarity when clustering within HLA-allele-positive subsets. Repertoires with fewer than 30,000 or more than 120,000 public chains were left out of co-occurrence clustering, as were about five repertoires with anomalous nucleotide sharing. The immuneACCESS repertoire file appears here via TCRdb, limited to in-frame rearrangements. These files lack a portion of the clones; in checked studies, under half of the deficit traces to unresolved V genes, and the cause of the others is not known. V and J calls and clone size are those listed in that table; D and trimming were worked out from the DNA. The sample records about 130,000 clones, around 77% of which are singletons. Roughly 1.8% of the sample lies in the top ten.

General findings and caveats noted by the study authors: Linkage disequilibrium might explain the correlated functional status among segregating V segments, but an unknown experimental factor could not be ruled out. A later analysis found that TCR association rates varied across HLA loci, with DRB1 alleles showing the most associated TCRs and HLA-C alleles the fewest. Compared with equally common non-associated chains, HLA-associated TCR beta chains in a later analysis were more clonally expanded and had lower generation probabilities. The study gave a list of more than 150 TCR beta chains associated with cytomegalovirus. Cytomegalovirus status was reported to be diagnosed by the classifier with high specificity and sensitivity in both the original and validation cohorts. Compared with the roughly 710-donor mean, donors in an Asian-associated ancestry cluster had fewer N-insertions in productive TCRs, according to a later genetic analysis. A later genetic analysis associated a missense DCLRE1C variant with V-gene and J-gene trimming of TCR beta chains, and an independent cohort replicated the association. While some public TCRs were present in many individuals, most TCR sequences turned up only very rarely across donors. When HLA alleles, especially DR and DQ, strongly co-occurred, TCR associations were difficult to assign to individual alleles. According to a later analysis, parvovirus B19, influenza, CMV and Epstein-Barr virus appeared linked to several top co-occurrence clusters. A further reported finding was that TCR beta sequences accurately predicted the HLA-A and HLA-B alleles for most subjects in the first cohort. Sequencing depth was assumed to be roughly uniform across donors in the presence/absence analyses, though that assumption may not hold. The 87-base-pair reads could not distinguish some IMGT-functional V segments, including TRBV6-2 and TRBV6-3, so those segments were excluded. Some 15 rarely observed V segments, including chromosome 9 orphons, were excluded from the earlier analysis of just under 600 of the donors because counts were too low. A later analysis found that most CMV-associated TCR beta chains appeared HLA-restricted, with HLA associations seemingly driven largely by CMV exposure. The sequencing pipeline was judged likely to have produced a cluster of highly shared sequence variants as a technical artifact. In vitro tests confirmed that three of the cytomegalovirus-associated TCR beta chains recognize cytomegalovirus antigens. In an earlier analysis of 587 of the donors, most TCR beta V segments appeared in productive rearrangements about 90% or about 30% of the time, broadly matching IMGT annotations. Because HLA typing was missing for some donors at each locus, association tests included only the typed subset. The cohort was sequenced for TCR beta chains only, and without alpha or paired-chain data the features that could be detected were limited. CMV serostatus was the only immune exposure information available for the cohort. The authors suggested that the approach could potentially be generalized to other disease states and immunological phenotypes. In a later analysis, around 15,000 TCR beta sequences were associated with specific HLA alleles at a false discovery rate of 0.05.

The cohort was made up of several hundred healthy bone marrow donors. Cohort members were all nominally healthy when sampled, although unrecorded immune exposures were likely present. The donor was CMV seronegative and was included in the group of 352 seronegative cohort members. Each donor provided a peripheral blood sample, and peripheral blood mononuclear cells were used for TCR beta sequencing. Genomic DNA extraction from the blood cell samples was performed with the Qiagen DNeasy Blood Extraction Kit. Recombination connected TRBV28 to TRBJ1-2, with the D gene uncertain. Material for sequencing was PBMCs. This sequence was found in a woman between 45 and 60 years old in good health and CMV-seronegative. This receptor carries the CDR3 CASSLFSRNNYGYTF. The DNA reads TGTGCCAGCAGTTTATTTAGCCGGAATAACTATGGCTACACCTTC.